This TCR beta chain was observed in a study of T cells after yellow fever vaccination. Study overall: Fractions low in cell number were prepared with SMART-Seq v4 Ultra Low Input.

TCRdb reprocessed the 5' RACE reads with MiXCR, giving one entry per CDR3 protein. The sample has about 140,000 distinct CDR3 sequences; approximately 6.6% are singletons. There are many counts of this clonotype. Its antigen is unidentified. General study findings and limits: Peaking on day 5 versus 15, the secondary response was faster but weaker. Abundant clonotypes from the bulk population could have been carried over as contaminants into FACS-sorted repertoires.

This receptor was taken from a man under 40 who received the YFV17D yellow fever vaccine. Source: CD4+ T cells sorted from PBMCs, taken 10 days after the yellow fever booster vaccination.

This chain's CDR3 is CASSSGQGGYEQYF. The CDR3 coding sequence is TGCGCCAGCAGCTCCGGACAGGGTGGCTACGAGCAGTACTTC. This chain joins TRBV5-1 and TRBJ2-7; 8 positions agree with TRBD1. Germline V gene data show CDR1 as SGHRS and CDR2 as YFSETQ. The CDR3 runs to 14 residues. Trimming cost V 3 bases and J 3 bases; bases outside gene matches: 5.